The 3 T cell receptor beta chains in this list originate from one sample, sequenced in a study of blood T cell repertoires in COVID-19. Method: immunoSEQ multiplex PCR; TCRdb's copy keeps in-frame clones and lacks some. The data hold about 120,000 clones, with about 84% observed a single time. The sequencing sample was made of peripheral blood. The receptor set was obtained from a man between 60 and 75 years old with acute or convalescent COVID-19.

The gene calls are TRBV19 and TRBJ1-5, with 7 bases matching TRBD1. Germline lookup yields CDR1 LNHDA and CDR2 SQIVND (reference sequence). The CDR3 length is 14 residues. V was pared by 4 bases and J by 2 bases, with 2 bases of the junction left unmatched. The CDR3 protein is CASSSTGGNQPQHF. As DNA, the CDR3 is TGTGCCAGTAGTAGCACAGGGGGCAATCAGCCCCAGCATTTT.

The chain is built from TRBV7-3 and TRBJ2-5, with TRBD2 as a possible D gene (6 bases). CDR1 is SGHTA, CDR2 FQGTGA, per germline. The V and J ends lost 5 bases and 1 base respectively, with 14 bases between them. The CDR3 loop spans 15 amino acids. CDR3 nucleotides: TGTGCCAGCAGCCCCGGGAGCCAACCCCAAGAGACCCAGTACTTC. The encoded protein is CASSPGSQPQETQYF.

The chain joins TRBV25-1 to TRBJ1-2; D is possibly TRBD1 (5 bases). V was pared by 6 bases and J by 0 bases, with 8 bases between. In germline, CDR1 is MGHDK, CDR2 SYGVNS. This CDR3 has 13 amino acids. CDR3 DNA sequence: TGTGCCAGCAGAGGGGATCCTAACTATGGCTACACCTTC. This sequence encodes CASRGDPNYGYTF.